The entry below gives a single T cell receptor (beta chain) sequence along with its context. The antigen is not known. The sample is drawn from a study of blood T cells in healthy people across ages. The use of a sample-barcoded 5' primer and a J-beta primer mix characterized a second PCR of roughly 6 to 11 cycles. Each cDNA molecule was tagged by a template-switch adaptor that had 12 random nucleotides. TCRdb used MiXCR to reprocess the 5' RACE reads, holding one entry per CDR3 protein. The table records roughly 1.5 million distinct CDR3 sequences, less than 45% of them present only once. The CDR3 runs to 16 residues. Germline V gene data show CDR1 as MNHEY and CDR2 as SMNVEV (reference sequence). Trimming removed 3 bases at V and 4 bases at J, with 17 bases between. General study findings and limits: Unknown donor CMV status possibly confounded expanded clonotype changes. One million T cells yielded diversity estimates that were considered underestimates.

Sequenced: blood. This TCR derives from a woman aged 18 to 35 in good health. This chain joins TRBV27 and TRBJ2-3; possible D gene TRBD2, 6 bases. CDR3 amino acids: CASSFVASEYPDTQYF. For the CDR3, the DNA is TGTGCCAGCAGTTTCGTAGCTAGCGAGTATCCAGATACGCAGTATTTT.